The clone carrying this T cell receptor (beta chain) was recorded many times. The antigen is unknown. V lost 5 bases, J lost 7 bases, and 3 bases stayed unmatched. The CDR3 sequence is 13 residues long. This entry belongs to a study of human T cells and chemical hapten exposure. Study observations and caveats: Counts of TCRs expanded at PT1 correlated positively with patch test score. Expanded TCRs were compared with controls, and the expanded TCRs formed significantly more large CDR3 similarity clusters.

TCRdb processed the RACE reads anew with MiXCR; each CDR3 protein has one entry. Here the sample spans some 400,000 distinct CDR3 sequences, 4.5% to 6% being singletons. Time point defined: pre-sensitization, week 0. Treatment: therapeutic diphenylcyclopropenone sensitization with weekly scalp DPC. This TCR derives from a woman aged 45 to 65 with alopecia areata. Some clones in this sample may be carry-over from other donors' samples. Sequences were derived from whole blood, sampled in connection with sensitization to the hapten diphenylcyclopropenone (DPC). The chain combines TRBV12-3 or TRBV12-4 with TRBJ1-4, with 8 bases that match TRBD1. In DNA, the CDR3 is TGTGCCAGCAGTCCCAGGGGGCGTGAAAAACTGTTTTTT. Its protein is CASSPRGREKLFF.